A single TCR beta chain is shown here with its context. Its target is not known. These data originate in a study of cytomegalovirus exposure and HLA in healthy donors. 13 Jbeta primers and 60 Vbeta primers were used for the PCR. Some clones are missing from TCRdb's copy, which holds only in-frame ones; the method was immunoSEQ multiplex PCR. The sample contains 100,000 to 150,000 clones, approximately 82% of which appear only once. Unmatched junction bases numbered 9, after V lost 4 bases and J lost 5 bases. The length of the CDR3 is 16 residues. Looked up from germline, CDR1 is SGHTA and CDR2 is FQGTGA. Findings of the study overall: Overall, approximately 150 TCR beta chains were annotated as cytomegalovirus-associated. For most TCR beta V segments, an earlier analysis put the productive rate at about 87% or about 30% of the time.

Sequencing input: PBMCs. The rearrangement uses TRBV7-3 and TRBJ2-1; TRBD2 matches at 9 bases. The receptor was isolated from a man aged 18 to 30 in good health and CMV-seropositive. For the CDR3, the DNA is TGTGCCAGCAGCTCCCCGCCTAGCGGGGTTCACAATGAGCAGTTCTTC. Residues: CASSSPPSGVHNEQFF.